This TCR beta chain was observed in a study of blood T cell repertoires in COVID-19 (dated by TCRdb to 2019 to 2021). Broadly, across the study: Collaborator samples came from the United States, Italy and Spain and covered acute and convalescent phases of COVID-19. The repertoires were released in a freely available public database intended as a resource for research on the immune response to SARS-CoV-2. The prospective study material was composed of cDNA or gDNA derived from T cells, B-cell-depleted T cells, or PBMCs. Deeply sampled blood TCRbeta repertoires from subjects exposed to, actively infected with, or recovered from COVID-19 were included in the dataset. Where HLA class I and class II types were available, the types were taken from metadata supplied by the sample provider, not from assay-based typing. Sample metadata almost always included a de-identified subject ID, COVID-19 status, age in years and sex. The samples were drawn from two sources: the first 160 participants of the ongoing ImmuneRACE study, and approximately 1,300 subjects contributed by 6 global collaborators. General conclusions and limits of the study: The amount of clinical and demographic metadata varied by source and participant and was provided uncurated.

The germline V gene (reference sequence) specifies MNHNY as CDR1 and SVGAGI as CDR2. V lost 8 bases and J lost 3 bases, and the count of bases not matched to a germline gene is 15. Measured from the cysteine to the phenylalanine, the CDR3 is 16 residues long. The CDR3 DNA has 48 bases and is translated from base 1. TCRbeta CDR3 regions were amplified from genomic DNA by means of the immunoSEQ Assay, a bias-controlled multiplex PCR. The source study handled its data this way. Within the assay, amplification of reference gene primers was used to estimate how many nucleated cells each sample contained. To quantify the absolute abundance of each unique TCRbeta CDR3 rearrangement, sequence reads were collapsed and filtered. For each sample, productive Simpson clonality was calculated as the square root of Simpson's diversity index over productive rearrangements. The clones in this table, taken by TCRdb from immuneACCESS, are in-frame only. Not every clone is retained; where verified, under half of the shortfall comes from an unresolved V gene, and the cause of the rest is unknown. V and J calls and clone size are copied from that table; D and trimming were computed from the DNA. Across this sample there are about 170,000 clones, with 65% to 85% seen only once. Roughly 19% of the sample is taken by the ten largest.

This clone was counted a few times. Its specific antigen is unknown. Base qualities were left out, and no much larger clone turns up one base away. A second Seattle source provided samples from volunteer blood donors who had recovered from COVID-19. Each collaborating institution followed its own protocols to collect whole blood in K2EDTA tubes. For TCRbeta analysis, collaborators shipped samples as frozen whole blood, isolated PBMCs, or DNA extracted from either of those sample types. Rearrangement joined TRBV6-6 to TRBJ1-2; 7 middle bases align to TRBD1. This receptor was obtained from a woman between 65 and 79 years old who had recovered from COVID-19. Material: peripheral blood. For the CDR3, the sequence is CASESGTDPMDYGYTF. The nucleotides read TGTGCCAGCGAGTCAGGGACAGACCCGATGGACTATGGCTACACCTTC.